Listed below are T cell receptor beta chains from one sample, sequenced in a study of identical twins. TCRdb recomputed calls from the 5' RACE reads with MiXCR, one row per CDR3 protein. The data hold 450,000 to 650,000 distinct CDR3 sequences, with 13% to 15% observed a single time. These sequences were also reported in another study, on yellow fever vaccine responses in identical twins.

Sequencing used CD4+ T cells sorted from blood. These TCRs come from a woman younger than 30 in good health. Each CDR3 is given with its conserved first and last residue. D genes are given only for firm matches. Where a row states a size, it is once, few, many or the class of an expanded clone; other rows omit it.

NA | TRBJ2-2 | TRBV12-3/TRBV12-4 | NA | CASSLGAARELFF | TGTGCCAGCAGTTTGGGAGCCGCAAGAGAGCTGTTTTTT
few | TRBJ2-2 | TRBV6-1 | TRBD1 | CASSPTGQGGTGELFF | TGTGCCAGCAGTCCTACGGGACAGGGAGGCACCGGGGAGCTGTTTTTT
NA | TRBJ2-1 | TRBV10-3 | NA | CAIIEEASDWGEQFF | TGTGCCATCATTGAAGAGGCTAGCGATTGGGGTGAGCAGTTCTTC
NA | TRBJ2-5 | TRBV7-7 | TRBD1 | CASSRGTGRNQETQYF | TGTGCCAGCAGCAGGGGGACAGGGAGAAACCAAGAGACCCAGTACTTC
few | TRBJ1-5 | TRBV4-2 | NA | CASSHELGQPQHF | TGTGCCAGCAGCCACGAACTGGGGCAGCCCCAGCATTTT
NA | TRBJ2-2 | TRBV6-5 | NA | CASSWWQTGELFF | TGTGCCAGCAGTTGGTGGCAAACCGGGGAGCTGTTTTTT
NA | TRBJ2-2 | TRBV3-1 | TRBD2 | CASSQFLSSGSETGELFF | TGTGCCAGCAGCCAATTTCTCTCTAGCGGGAGCGAGACCGGGGAGCTGTTTTTT
few | TRBJ2-3 | TRBV7-3 | TRBD2 | CASSLSGPGLAGTDTQYF | TGTGCCAGCAGCTTATCCGGCCCCGGACTAGCGGGCACAGATACGCAGTATTTT
few | TRBJ2-7 | TRBV5-1 | TRBD1 | CASSLGRTGAYEQYF | TGCGCCAGCAGCTTGGGAAGGACAGGAGCCTACGAGCAGTACTTC
few | TRBJ2-3 | TRBV25-1 | NA | CASSDRVSQVTQYF | TGTGCCAGCAGTGATAGGGTGAGCCAAGTTACGCAGTATTTT
few | TRBJ2-1 | TRBV20-1 | TRBD2 | CSADSGGGFNEQFF | TGCAGTGCTGATAGCGGGGGGGGGTTCAATGAGCAGTTCTTC
NA | TRBJ1-6 | TRBV27 | TRBD1 | CASSLGQGISPLHF | TGTGCCAGCAGTCTCGGACAGGGGATAAGTCCCCTCCACTTT
few | TRBJ1-2 | TRBV29-1 | NA | CSVEDPGGGYTF | TGCAGCGTTGAAGATCCCGGGGGTGGCTACACCTTC
NA | TRBJ2-1 | TRBV7-2 | TRBD2 | CASSLHSSGINLEQFF | TGTGCCAGCAGCCTCCACTCTAGCGGGATTAATCTTGAGCAGTTCTTC
NA | TRBJ1-1 | TRBV21-1 | NA | CASSKKPMAFF | TGTGCCAGCAGCAAAAAGCCTATGGCTTTCTTT
many | TRBJ2-5 | TRBV12-3/TRBV12-4 | NA | CASSLSAEETQYF | TGTGCCAGCAGTTTATCAGCGGAAGAGACCCAGTACTTC
few | TRBJ1-1 | TRBV7-6 | NA | CASSLLVLGSLFAEAFF | TGTGCCAGCAGCTTATTGGTACTGGGCAGCCTCTTCGCTGAAGCTTTCTTT
few | TRBJ2-1 | TRBV24-1 | NA | CATSDQLPRSYNEQFF | TGTGCCACCAGTGACCAACTCCCCCGCTCCTACAATGAGCAGTTCTTC
few | TRBJ2-5 | TRBV4-1 | TRBD2 | CASSQPSGGARETQYF | TGCGCCAGCAGCCAGCCTAGCGGGGGGGCCCGGGAGACCCAGTACTTC
many | TRBJ2-2 | TRBV12-3/TRBV12-4 | TRBD2 | CASSTSGGIPGELFF | TGTGCCAGCAGTACTAGCGGGGGGATCCCCGGGGAGCTGTTTTTT
NA | TRBJ2-2 | TRBV10-3 | TRBD2 | CAISRREDTGELFF | TGTGCCATCAGTAGGCGGGAGGACACCGGGGAGCTGTTTTTT
few | TRBJ1-1 | TRBV7-8 | NA | CASSLVDGVYSEAFF | TGTGCCAGCAGCTTAGTGGATGGGGTTTATTCTGAAGCTTTCTTT
NA | TRBJ2-3 | TRBV20-1 | NA | CSARPARSGSTDTQYF | TGCAGTGCTAGACCTGCGAGGAGCGGTAGCACAGATACGCAGTATTTT
few | TRBJ2-5 | TRBV10-3 | NA | CAISELRAETQYF | TGTGCCATCAGTGAGTTGAGGGCAGAGACCCAGTACTTC
NA | TRBJ1-1 | TRBV29-1 | TRBD1 | CSAGTGWNTEAFF | TGCAGCGCCGGGACAGGGTGGAACACTGAAGCTTTCTTT
NA | TRBJ1-5 | TRBV10-3 | NA | CAISESDAPGNQPQHF | TGTGCCATCAGTGAGTCGGACGCCCCGGGCAATCAGCCCCAGCATTTT
NA | TRBJ2-3 | TRBV21-1 | NA | CASSTIAGSTDTQYF | TGTGCCAGCAGCACTATAGCGGGAAGCACAGATACGCAGTATTTT
NA | TRBJ2-3 | TRBV6-1 | TRBD2 | CASSTGSRGGSTDTQYF | TGTGCCAGCAGTACAGGTAGCCGGGGGGGGAGCACAGATACGCAGTATTTT
few | TRBJ1-3 | TRBV18 | NA | CASSPISSPRNTIYF | TGTGCCAGCTCACCTATTAGCTCCCCGAGAAACACCATATATTTT
few | TRBJ2-3 | TRBV11-2 | NA | CASSPEPRRTVSSTDTQYF | TGTGCCAGCAGCCCCGAGCCGAGACGGACCGTTTCTAGCACAGATACGCAGTATTTT
few | TRBJ1-3 | TRBV4-1 | NA | CASSQGSRVTGNTIYF | TGCGCCAGCAGCCAAGGTTCCAGGGTAACTGGAAACACCATATATTTT
NA | TRBJ2-7 | TRBV10-3 | NA | CAISANPVTGEEGYEQYF | TGTGCCATCAGTGCAAACCCTGTGACGGGGGAGGAGGGATACGAGCAGTACTTC
many | TRBJ2-2 | TRBV6-5 | TRBD1 | CASSWTGITGELFF | TGTGCCAGCAGTTGGACAGGGATAACCGGGGAGCTGTTTTTT
NA | TRBJ2-7 | TRBV10-2 | NA | CASRIRDDGEQYF | TGCGCCAGCAGGATTAGAGATGACGGCGAGCAGTACTTC
few | TRBJ1-3 | TRBV7-6 | NA | CASSLVPRLGGSGNTIYF | TGTGCCAGCAGCTTAGTCCCTAGATTGGGGGGCTCTGGAAACACCATATATTTT
many | TRBJ2-5 | TRBV5-1 | NA | CASSLTPSETQYF | TGCGCCAGCAGCTTAACCCCTTCGGAGACCCAGTACTTC
many | TRBJ1-5 | TRBV12-3/TRBV12-4 | NA | CASRRQGSNQPQHF | TGTGCCAGCAGACGCCAAGGTAGCAATCAGCCCCAGCATTTT
many | TRBJ1-5 | TRBV5-1 | NA | CASSSTGGQPQHF | TGCGCCAGCAGCTCTACGGGGGGTCAGCCCCAGCATTTT
few | TRBJ2-2 | TRBV20-1 | NA | CSARDVTNTGELFF | TGCAGTGCTAGGGACGTAACGAACACCGGGGAGCTGTTTTTT
NA | TRBJ2-7 | TRBV15 | NA | CATSRSGDSYEQYF | TGTGCCACCAGTAGGTCAGGGGACTCCTACGAGCAGTACTTC
NA | TRBJ2-3 | TRBV7-2 | NA | CASSYGSADTQYF | TGTGCCAGCAGCTACGGGTCGGCAGATACGCAGTATTTT
many | TRBJ2-2 | TRBV11-3 | NA | CASSPQGTGELFF | TGTGCCAGCAGCCCACAGGGAACCGGGGAGCTGTTTTTT
NA | TRBJ2-1 | TRBV11-2 | TRBD1 | CASSLVPGTGATYNEQFF | TGTGCCAGCAGCTTAGTACCCGGGACAGGGGCGACATACAATGAGCAGTTCTTC
NA | TRBJ1-4 | TRBV28 | NA | CASSGRANEKLFF | TGTGCCAGCAGTGGAAGGGCTAATGAAAAACTGTTTTTT
many | TRBJ2-4 | TRBV12-3/TRBV12-4 | TRBD2 | CASSPPGGNIQYF | TGTGCCAGCAGCCCACCGGGGGGAAACATTCAGTACTTC
few | TRBJ1-5 | TRBV24-1 | TRBD1 | CATSDPGQGQPQHF | TGTGCCACCAGTGACCCCGGACAGGGTCAGCCCCAGCATTTT
NA | TRBJ2-1 | TRBV10-3 | TRBD2 | CAISETSGIYNEQFF | TGTGCCATCAGTGAGACTAGCGGGATCTACAATGAGCAGTTCTTC
many | TRBJ1-2 | TRBV3-1 | NA | CASSRTANYGYTF | TGTGCCAGCAGTCGGACAGCTAACTATGGCTACACCTTC
NA | TRBJ1-3 | TRBV12-3/TRBV12-4 | NA | CASNPQGSGGNTIYF | TGTGCCAGCAACCCTCAGGGGTCTGGTGGAAACACCATATATTTT
NA | TRBJ1-1 | TRBV5-1 | NA | CASSQSQGNTEAFF | TGCGCCAGCAGTCAATCTCAGGGGAACACTGAAGCTTTCTTT
NA | TRBJ2-7 | TRBV10-3 | NA | CAISESGVGYEQYF | TGTGCCATCAGTGAGTCGGGGGTGGGATACGAGCAGTACTTC
NA | TRBJ2-5 | TRBV7-9 | TRBD1 | CASSLHRGDRETQYF | TGTGCCAGCAGCTTACACAGGGGAGACAGAGAGACCCAGTACTTC
many | TRBJ2-1 | TRBV24-1 | TRBD2 | CATGSSGSSYNEQFF | TGTGCCACGGGCTCCAGCGGGAGCTCCTACAATGAGCAGTTCTTC
many | TRBJ1-1 | TRBV7-2 | TRBD1 | CASSFRTGEAFF | TGTGCCAGCAGCTTTCGGACAGGTGAAGCTTTCTTT
NA | TRBJ2-7 | TRBV20-1 | TRBD2 | CSASSGRALYEQYF | TGCAGTGCCAGCAGCGGGAGGGCCCTCTACGAGCAGTACTTC
NA | TRBJ2-1 | TRBV5-1 | NA | CASSLLGRDNEQFF | TGCGCCAGCAGCTTGCTCGGGAGAGACAATGAGCAGTTCTTC
NA | TRBJ2-3 | TRBV6-5 | NA | CASSYRPGATDTQYF | TGTGCCAGCAGTTACCGGCCTGGGGCCACAGATACGCAGTATTTT
NA | TRBJ2-4 | TRBV7-9 | TRBD2 | CASSSPRWGLFQYF | TGTGCCAGCAGCTCCCCCCGTTGGGGACTATTTCAGTACTTC